The TCR beta chain described here comes from a study of identifying expanded T cells in peripheral blood. Study-level results: Clone count variance between roughly 2-week samples rose with total template count. Differentially abundant clones: about 1.2 between replicates, 16.4 at 2 to 3 weeks, under 25 at four.

During the collection period, no donor immune events like infections were recorded. About this clone itself: The target antigen is unknown.

Some clones are missing from TCRdb's copy, which holds only in-frame ones; the method was immunoSEQ multiplex PCR. The sample yields more than 75,000 clones, almost 90% seen once. The germline V and J ends were trimmed by 2 bases and 1 base, with 11 bases remaining between them. The germline gives CDR1 SGHKS, CDR2 YYEKEE (reference sequence). CDR3 length: 15 amino acids. The chain is built from TRBV5-5 and TRBJ2-3; tentative D call: TRBD2 (5 bases). Sequenced: blood. The TCR originated in a person aged 18 to 70 in good health. This CDR3 reads CASSFGEWGTDTQYF. DNA for the CDR3: TGTGCCAGCAGCTTTGGGGAGTGGGGCACAGATACGCAGTATTTT.